The 27 T cell receptor beta chains listed next were all sequenced from one sample in a study of shared clonotypes between healthy human individuals. Produced via immunoSEQ multiplex PCR; TCRdb's table is partial and in-frame only. This table has approximately 480,000 clones, 75% to 80% appearing once. Input material: PBMCs. The receptors shown here come from a woman between 40 and 50 years old in good health. Some clones in this sample may be carry-over from other donors' samples.

This clone was counted a few times. J is TRBJ2-5 and V is TRBV5-6, with D possibly matching TRBD1 (6 bases). Trimming removed 1 base at V and 5 bases at J, with 12 bases between. CDR1 and CDR2 (germline): SGHDT, YYEEEE. This CDR3 comprises 14 residues. DNA for the CDR3: TGTGCCAGCAGCTTGCGCCAGGGGACGGAGACCCAGTACTTC. Translation gives CASSLRQGTETQYF.

On this clone: Distinct nucleotide sequences in the sample also encode this CDR3. The J gene is TRBJ1-1, the V gene TRBV7-2; no firm D call. Germline V gene lookup returns CDR1 SGHTA and CDR2 FQGNSA. Trimming removed 0 bases at V and 4 bases at J, with 6 bases between. The CDR3 runs to 13 residues. The CDR3 region has the DNA TGTGCCAGCAGCTTAGCTGAGGGCACTGAAGCTTTCTTT. Translating it yields CASSLAEGTEAFF.

This clone has a handful of counts. The J gene is TRBJ1-1, the V gene TRBV10-3; possible D gene TRBD1, 5 bases. Germline CDR1 ENHRY, CDR2 SYGVKD. V was cut by 6 bases and J by 1 base, with 9 bases left in between. This CDR3 is built from 13 residues. The CDR3, as DNA: TGTGCCATCAGGACAGCTACGAACACTGAAGCTTTCTTT. Translated: CAIRTATNTEAFF.

This chain uses TRBV5-5 with TRBJ1-2; 8 bases are a match to TRBD1. The CDR3 runs 16 residues. Trimming removed 5 bases from V and 3 bases from J; junction bases left unmatched: 12. Germline V gives CDR1 SGHKS, CDR2 YYEKEE (reference sequence). The CDR3 bases are TGTGCCAGCAGGAGAGGACAGGGAAACACTTACTATGGCTACACCTTC. This gives the protein CASRRGQGNTYYGYTF.

The V gene is TRBV2, the J gene TRBJ1-5; TRBD1 agrees at 8 bases. With 8 bases clipped from V and 2 bases from J, the junction kept 11 bases outside the gene matches. Germline values: CDR1 SNHLY, CDR2 FYNNEI. There are 16 residues in the CDR3. CDR3 nucleotides: TGTGCCAGCCGGACAGGGCCCTCCTTCGGCAATCAGCCCCAGCATTTT. Protein product: CASRTGPSFGNQPQHF. Together with reference TRBV2 and TRBJ1-5, the CDR3 gives the full variable domain: EPEVTQTPSHQVTQMGQEVILRCVPISNHLYFYWYRQILGQKVEFLVSFYNNEISEKSEIFDDQFSVERPDGSNFTLKIRSTKLEDSAMYFCASRTGPSFGNQPQHFGDGTRLSIL.

This chain links TRBV6-1 with TRBJ1-2; D remains unclear. The germline V and J ends were trimmed by 3 bases and 4 bases, with 12 bases remaining between them. The CDR3 spans 14 residues. The germline gives CDR1 MNHNS, CDR2 SASEGT. Written as DNA, the CDR3 is TGTGCCAGCAGTGAGTTGTACAGCCTCTATGGCTACACCTTC. Translation gives CASSELYSLYGYTF.

J is TRBJ2-2 and V is TRBV5-4; 13 nucleotides match TRBD2. The germline CDR1 and CDR2 sequences are SGHNT and YYREEE (reference sequence). V gave up 3 bases and J gave up 6 bases; unmatched junction bases: 5. The CDR3 runs to 16 residues. CDR3 DNA: TGTGCCAGCAGCTCGGGACTAGCGGGACAGGCCGGGGAGCTGTTTTTT. Translation: CASSSGLAGQAGELFF.

The rearrangement links TRBV9 to TRBJ1-1; the D is unclear. V shed 0 bases and J shed 1 base, with 7 bases lying between them. Germline assignment: CDR1 SGDLS and CDR2 YYNGEE. The length of the CDR3 is 14 residues. The CDR3 DNA reads as TGTGCCAGCAGCGTAGCATGGGGGAACACTGAAGCTTTCTTT. Its translation is CASSVAWGNTEAFF.

The chain's CDR3 is CASSRRTSASSYNEQFF. Here the CDR3 DNA reads TGTGCCAGCAGCAGAAGGACTAGCGCGAGCTCCTACAATGAGCAGTTCTTC. The chain carries TRBV9 and TRBJ2-1; 9 nucleotides agree with TRBD2. The V gene end was trimmed by 4 bases and the J gene end by 0 bases; junction bases not matched to a gene: 8. Germline-derived CDR1 and CDR2 are SGDLS and YYNGEE. The length of the CDR3 is 17 residues.

The CDR3 region has the DNA TGTGCCAGTAATTTGGGACAGGGTTTCGACGAGCAGTACTTC. It specifies CASNLGQGFDEQYF. This rearrangement joins TRBV6-6 to TRBJ2-7; 9 bases fit TRBD1. Unmatched junction bases numbered 11, after V lost 9 bases and J lost 5 bases. The CDR3 length is 14 residues. The germline CDR1 and CDR2 sequences are MNHNY and SVGAGI (reference sequence).

The J gene is TRBJ2-6, the V gene TRBV6-4; possible D gene TRBD2, 6 bases. V lost 1 base, J lost 0 bases, and 10 bases lay in between. The CDR3 has 17 residues. Germline V gene lookup returns CDR1 MRHNA and CDR2 SNTAGT. The CDR3: CASSDLGGSSGANVLTF. The CDR3 DNA follows: TGTGCCAGCAGTGACTTGGGGGGAAGCTCTGGGGCCAACGTCCTGACTTTC.

The sample holds a few counts of this clone. The rearrangement uses TRBV29-1 and TRBJ1-2, with 8 bases fitting TRBD1. The CDR3 covers 13 residues. In germline, CDR1 is SQVTM, CDR2 ANQGSEA. V trimming: 8 bases; J trimming: 5 bases; junction bases outside the gene matches: 10. The CDR3 loop reads CSSWTGPEYGYTF. The CDR3 DNA follows: TGCAGCTCTTGGACAGGGCCAGAGTATGGCTACACCTTC.

This rearrangement joins TRBV7-9 to TRBJ2-1; TRBD2 agrees at 7 bases. The V and J ends lost 2 bases and 2 bases, in that order; junction bases with no gene match: 3. Germline values: CDR1 SEHNR, CDR2 FQNEAQ (reference sequence). The CDR3 is 15 residues long. The CDR3 DNA sequence: TGTGCCAGCAGCTTAACCGGGACTACCTACAATGAGCAGTTCTTC. Translation gives CASSLTGTTYNEQFF.

The J gene is TRBJ2-7, the V gene TRBV5-1, with D possibly being TRBD2 (7 bases). CDR1 SGHRS and CDR2 YFSETQ come from the germline V gene. Trimming stripped 4 bases from V and 1 base from J, with 12 bases between. This CDR3 is built from 14 residues. Written as DNA, the CDR3 is TGCGCCAGCAGCGAGGGGGGGACATCCTACGAGCAGTACTTC. This translates into CASSEGGTSYEQYF. Supplemented by reference TRBV5-1 and TRBJ2-7, the full variable domain reads KAGVTQTPRYLIKTRGQQVTLSCSPISGHRSVSWYQQTPGQGLQFLFEYFSETQRNKGNFPGRFSGRQFSNSRSEMNVSTLELGDSALYLCASSEGGTSYEQYFGPGTRLTVT.

V usage is TRBV19 and J usage is TRBJ1-1; D gene unclear. There are 14 residues in the CDR3. Trimming cost V 6 bases and J 0 bases, with 11 bases left between them. Germline V gives CDR1 LNHDA, CDR2 SQIVND (reference sequence). CDR3 region: CASSRGVLNTEAFF. CDR3 bases: TGTGCCAGTAGCCGCGGGGTATTGAACACTGAAGCTTTCTTT.

V gene TRBV11-2 combines with J gene TRBJ2-7; D call uncertain. From germline, CDR1 is SGHAT and CDR2 FQNNGV. This CDR3 region has 16 residues. Trimming removed 0 bases at V and 0 bases at J, with 12 bases between. DNA of the CDR3: TGTGCCAGCAGCTTAGATCGAAGAGAGCTCTCCTACGAGCAGTACTTC. Protein product: CASSLDRRELSYEQYF.

The rearrangement joins TRBV30 to TRBJ1-5; D is ambiguous. Looked up from germline, CDR1 is GTSNPN and CDR2 is SVGIG (reference sequence). CDR3 length: 13 amino acids. The V gene lost 3 bases and the J gene lost 1 base, with 7 bases spanning the gap. Written as DNA, the CDR3 is TGTGCCTGGAGGGTGGACAGCAATCAGCCCCAGCATTTT. It yields the protein CAWRVDSNQPQHF.

This chain uses TRBV25-1 with TRBJ1-2; D might be TRBD1 (6 bases). Germline V gene data show CDR1 as MGHDK and CDR2 as SYGVNS. The CDR3 runs to 14 residues. Trimming removed 3 bases from V and 4 bases from J, with 12 bases in between. The CDR3 DNA reads TGTGCCAGCAGTGACCGGGGGGCGGGCTATGGCTACACCTTC. Protein product: CASSDRGAGYGYTF.

The chain joins TRBV2 to TRBJ2-3; 7 bases match TRBD1. This CDR3 comprises 14 residues. From germline, CDR1 is SNHLY and CDR2 FYNNEI. J was trimmed by 5 bases and V by 5 bases; bases with no gene match: 7. The CDR3: CASSTQGDQDTQYF. In DNA form, the CDR3 reads TGTGCCAGCAGTACTCAGGGGGACCAAGATACGCAGTATTTT.

V is TRBV7-3 and J is TRBJ2-3; a weak D match, TRBD2 (6 bases). This CDR3 comprises 16 residues. V lost 5 bases, J lost 0 bases, and 15 bases lay in between. Germline loops: CDR1 SGHTA, CDR2 FQGTGA. The DNA of the CDR3 is TGTGCCAGCAGCCCCCTCGGAGGGAGTAGCACAGATACGCAGTATTTT. Protein sequence: CASSPLGGSSTDTQYF.

The rearrangement links TRBV5-4 to TRBJ2-2; 9 bases are shared with TRBD2. CDR3 length: 17 residues. CDR1 and CDR2 (germline): SGHNT, YYREEE (reference sequence). With V trimmed by 4 bases and J by 0 bases, 7 bases remained unmatched. The DNA for the CDR3 is TGTGCCAGCAGCACTCTAGCGGGATACGCGAACACCGGGGAGCTGTTTTTT. Protein product: CASSTLAGYANTGELFF.

V and J are TRBV27 and TRBJ2-1; TRBD2 matches at 8 bases. J gave up 6 bases and V 8 bases, and 12 bases lay outside the gene matches. CDR3 length: 15 amino acids. Germline CDR1 MNHEY, CDR2 SMNVEV (reference sequence). Here the CDR3 reads CASGPGTSRRNEQFF. The CDR3 coding sequence is TGTGCCAGCGGCCCTGGGACTAGTAGGCGCAATGAGCAGTTCTTC.

This sequence joins TRBV30 and TRBJ2-1; TRBD2 matches 13 bases. Germline loops: CDR1 GTSNPN, CDR2 SVGIG (reference sequence). The CDR3 has 19 amino acids. The trim removed 4 bases at V and 3 bases at J, leaving 15 bases unmatched. CDR3 residues: CAWNSGLAGPRRFYNEQFF. CDR3 nucleotide sequence: TGTGCCTGGAATTCGGGACTAGCGGGACCCCGGAGGTTCTACAATGAGCAGTTCTTC.

The rearrangement joins TRBV5-5 to TRBJ2-2; the match to TRBD2 covers 10 bases. The ends lost 5 bases at V and 5 bases at J; junction bases unmatched: 9. Per the germline V gene, CDR1 is SGHKS and CDR2 is YYEKEE (reference sequence). This CDR3 comprises 16 residues. The CDR3 spells CASSSTGLAITGELFF. DNA of the CDR3: TGTGCCAGCAGTTCCACGGGACTAGCGATAACCGGGGAGCTGTTTTTT.

The CDR3 nucleotides read TGTGCCAGCAGCGCATCCGGGACGGAGAACTATGGCTACACCTTC. This encodes CASSASGTENYGYTF. The genes are TRBV7-9 and TRBJ1-2; weak D call: TRBD1 (5 bases). With 5 bases removed from V and 2 bases from J, the gap between germline ends came to 15 bases. CDR1 and CDR2 (germline): SEHNR, FQNEAQ (reference sequence). This CDR3 region has 15 residues. The full variable domain, completed using reference TRBV7-9 and TRBJ1-2, is DTGVSQNPRHKITKRGQNVTFRCDPISEHNRLYWYRQTLGQGPEFLTYFQNEAQLEKSRLLSDRFSAERPKGSFSTLEIQRTEQGDSAMYLCASSASGTENYGYTFGSGTRLTVV.

This chain connects TRBV15 to TRBJ2-2, with D unresolved. This CDR3 comprises 16 residues. Germline CDR1 is LNHNV and CDR2 is YYDKDF (reference sequence). V lost 0 bases and J lost 0, with 8 bases in between. CDR3 bases: TGTGCCACCAGCAGAGATTGGACCGCGAACACCGGGGAGCTGTTTTTT. It yields the protein CATSRDWTANTGELFF.

J is TRBJ2-7 and V is TRBV5-4; 9 bases are a match to TRBD1. The CDR3 has 14 residues. The junction had 8 bases not matched to a gene; V was cut back by 3 bases and J by 7 bases. The germline CDR1 and CDR2 sequences are SGHNT and YYREEE (reference sequence). This CDR3 is CASSSPGQGGEQYF. CDR3 bases: TGTGCCAGCAGCTCCCCGGGACAGGGTGGAGAGCAGTACTTC.